One sample yielded the 5 T cell receptor beta chains listed below, sequenced in a study of CD8 T cells in ankylosing spondylitis. MiXCR, run by TCRdb on the 5' RACE reads, gives a single entry per CDR3 protein. Here the sample spans approximately 260,000 distinct CDR3 sequences, 15% to 20% being singletons. The sample consisted of blood, either unsorted or a sorted T cell fraction (not recorded which). These receptors all come from a male donor with ankylosing spondylitis or in good health (not recorded which).

Worth noting for this clonotype: A read error may be the cause here, since a much bigger clone is one base away. V usage is TRBV4-1 and J usage is TRBJ2-1; tentatively, D is TRBD2 (6 bases). The V gene's germline CDR1 is MGHRA and CDR2 YSYEKL. The CDR3 runs to 14 residues. In DNA, the CDR3 is TGCGCCAGCAGCCCCCCTGCGGGGTACAATGAGCAGCTCTTC. Amino acids: CASSPPAGYNEQLF.

With regard to this clonotype: One junction end disagrees with the germline gene, perhaps due to a read error. The chain combines TRBV7-7 with TRBJ2-2; D gene unclear. The CDR3 runs 18 residues. CDR1 is SSHAT, CDR2 FNYEAQ, per germline (reference sequence). The CDR3 loop reads CASSQSPYNPTGTGELFF. CDR3 nucleotides: TGTGCTAGCAGCCAGAGCCCTTACAACCCTACGGGCACCGGGGAGCTGTTTTTT.

The sample holds many counts of this clonotype. CDR3: CASSQDRGDYEQYF. The CDR3 bases are TGCGCCAGCAGCCAAGATCGGGGGGACTACGAGCAGTACTTC. The chain joins TRBV4-1 to TRBJ2-7, with 7 positions matching TRBD2. The CDR3 has 14 amino acids. CDR1 is MGHRA, CDR2 YSYEKL, per germline. Trimming took 0 bases from V and 3 from J; bases not matched to a gene: 2.

The chain carries TRBV20-1 and TRBJ2-7, with a weak D call TRBD2 (6 bases). V lost 1 base, J lost 2 bases, and 6 bases lay in between. Germline CDR1 reads DFQATT; CDR2 reads SNEGSKA (reference sequence). CDR3 length equals 12 residues. CDR3 nucleotide sequence: TGCAGTGCTAGAGCGGGAGCCTACGAGCAGTACTTC. This encodes CSARAGAYEQYF.

CDR3 bases: TGTGCCAGCAGTTTTTGGGGACAGGGCTTCACCGGGGAGCTGTTTTTT. Protein product: CASSFWGQGFTGELFF. The chain has TRBV27 and TRBJ2-2; the match to TRBD1 covers 9 bases. The CDR3 has 16 amino acids. Germline V CDR1 and CDR2: MNHEY, SMNVEV (reference sequence). The V and J ends lost 3 bases and 4 bases, in that order; junction bases with no gene match: 6.